These 8 T cell receptor beta chains were all obtained from the same sample, sequenced in a study of T cells after yellow fever vaccination. TCRdb reprocessed the 5' RACE reads via MiXCR and lists one record per CDR3 protein. The sample gives 300,000 to 350,000 distinct CDR3 sequences, around 4.3% of which show up once; around 19% is in the top ten. Sequenced here: PBMCs, sampled 15 days after the yellow fever booster vaccination. Source of these receptors: a man in his late teens or twenties who received the YFV17D yellow fever vaccine.

In this sample, this clonotype turned up many times. The chain employs TRBV10-3 and TRBJ2-3; no definite D call. Germline CDR1 ENHRY, CDR2 SYGVKD. The V end lost 3 bases, the J end lost 3 bases, and 4 bases lay between the germline ends. The CDR3 is 12 amino acids. CDR3 DNA: TGTGCCATCAGTGAACCGACAGATACGCAGTATTTT. Protein: CAISEPTDTQYF.

This clonotype was detected ten times or more. This chain links TRBV18 with TRBJ1-1, with D perhaps matching TRBD1 (5 bases). Looked up from germline, CDR1 is KGHSH and CDR2 is LQKENI. The CDR3 is 14 residues long. The V gene lost 3 bases and the J gene lost 5 bases, with 13 bases spanning the gap. The CDR3 spells CASSPEQVGTEAFF. The CDR3 DNA follows: TGTGCCAGCTCACCGGAACAGGTGGGAACTGAAGCTTTCTTT.

This clonotype was recorded many times. This chain uses TRBV30 with TRBJ1-4; 7 bases are shared with TRBD1. V was pared by 0 bases and J by 10 bases, with 5 bases of the junction left unmatched. Germline lookup yields CDR1 GTSNPN and CDR2 SVGIG (reference sequence). This CDR3 has 13 residues. The CDR3 DNA is TGTGCCTGGAGTGTACAGGGGAGCGGAAAACTGTTTTTT. This encodes CAWSVQGSGKLFF.

This clonotype was seen repeatedly, ten times or more. V usage is TRBV6-5 and J usage is TRBJ1-1, with 7 bases fitting TRBD1. V trimming: 6 bases; J trimming: 1 base; junction bases outside the gene matches: 8. This CDR3 comprises 15 residues. Germline V CDR1 and CDR2: MNHEY, SVGAGI. This chain's CDR3 is CASRGRQGKNTEAFF. The DNA for the CDR3 is TGTGCCAGCAGGGGCAGACAGGGAAAGAACACTGAAGCTTTCTTT.

The chain uses TRBV9 and TRBJ2-1; 9 nucleotides match TRBD1. V shed 2 bases, J shed 8 bases, and the junction held 8 bases outside the gene matches. Germline values: CDR1 SGDLS, CDR2 YYNGEE. The CDR3 is 15 amino acids. The CDR3 loop is CASSVTGQGGDEQFF. The CDR3 DNA sequence: TGTGCCAGCAGCGTGACGGGACAGGGTGGAGATGAGCAGTTCTTC.

This clonotype was detected ten times or more. The chain combines TRBV6-5 with TRBJ2-1; D is unclear. Trimming stripped 0 bases from V and 6 bases from J, with 9 bases between. Germline CDR1 reads MNHEY; CDR2 reads SVGAGI. The CDR3 has 14 residues. The DNA for the CDR3 is TGTGCCAGCAGTTACTCGCCCTTAGGCAATGAGCAGTTCTTC. It encodes CASSYSPLGNEQFF.

About this clonotype itself: The junction differs from germline at one of its ends, possibly a read error. This chain joins TRBV7-2 and TRBJ2-2; 7 nucleotides align to TRBD2. This CDR3 spans 14 amino acids. Per the germline V gene, CDR1 is SGHTA and CDR2 is FQGNSA. The CDR3 coding sequence is TGTTCCAGCAGCTTAGTGCGGGAGTCAGGGGAGCTGTTTTTT. Protein product: CSSSLVRESGELFF.

This clonotype was counted many times. The chain links TRBV10-3 to TRBJ2-1, with 11 nucleotides matching TRBD2. After removal of 3 bases from V and 0 bases from J, the junction contained 4 bases not matched to a gene. The CDR3 runs 17 residues. Per the germline V gene, CDR1 is ENHRY and CDR2 is SYGVKD. CDR3 coding DNA: TGTGCCATCAGTGACCCGGGACTAGCGGCCTCCTACAATGAGCAGTTCTTC. Protein: CAISDPGLAASYNEQFF.